Shown below are 5 T cell receptor beta chains from a single sample sequenced in a study of CXCR3-negative and CXCR3-positive naive CD8 T cells. Researchers prepared the TRB cDNA libraries using 5' RACE with UMI labels. TCRdb reworked the 5' RACE reads into one entry per CDR3 protein, no DNA. The repertoire shows 90,000 to 100,000 distinct CDR3 sequences; the top ten hold about 1.5%. Specimen: naive CXCR3- CD8+ T cells from blood. Subset in this sample: CD45RO-CCR7+CD27+CD95- naive CD8+ T cells lacking CXCR3 (TNR3-). These receptors were collected from a human donor in good health. Some clones in this sample may be carry-over from other donors' samples.

This rearrangement joins TRBV7-9 to TRBJ2-7; TCRdb returns TRBD2, unconfirmable since there is no DNA. From germline, CDR1 is SEHNR and CDR2 FQNEAQ (reference sequence). The CDR3 consists of 16 residues. The CDR3 sequence: CASSLRTSGIGDEQYF.

The chain's CDR3 is CASSSQGGYAGYTF. The chain uses TRBV19 and TRBJ1-2; as DNA is missing, the TRBD1 call by TCRdb cannot be tested. The CDR3 is 14 amino acids. Germline V gene lookup returns CDR1 LNHDA and CDR2 SQIVND (reference sequence).

The CDR3 loop is CASALTSYEQYF. The chain couples TRBV7-9 to TRBJ2-7; TCRdb calls TRBD1, which cannot be checked without DNA. The CDR3 loop spans 12 amino acids. CDR1 and CDR2 from the germline V gene are SEHNR and FQNEAQ (reference sequence).

The chain carries TRBV29-1 and TRBJ2-5; TCRdb's D gene call, TRBD1, goes unchecked for lack of DNA. CDR3 length: 16 amino acids. The germline CDR1 and CDR2 sequences are SQVTM and ANQGSEA. The CDR3 here is CSVDRAGGVRQETQYF.

J is TRBJ2-2 and V is TRBV10-3; TCRdb indicates TRBD1, and absent DNA this call remains unverified. The CDR3 is 14 residues long. Germline assignment: CDR1 ENHRY and CDR2 SYGVKD. The CDR3 loop reads CAIKAPGAAGELFF.